This TCR beta chain was identified in a study of blood T cell repertoires in COVID-19. Study summary: PBMCs, B-cell-depleted T cells, or T cells were the source of the cDNA or gDNA that made up the material.

Seattle enrolled patients during active infection and tracked them longitudinally. Germline CDR1 and CDR2: SGHRS and YFSETQ. The V segment lost 2 bases and the J segment 0 bases; nucleotides outside the gene matches: 7. The CDR3 has 17 amino acids. Source study methods: Estimation of nucleated cell counts was performed using reference gene primer amplification. The assay was immunoSEQ multiplex PCR, and TCRdb's table has in-frame clones only and misses some. The D gene and trimming were derived from the DNA, and the V and J assignments and clone size from that table. The sample carries about 69,000 clones, approximately 80% recorded once.

The gene calls are TRBV5-1 and TRBJ2-3, with 9 bases identical to TRBD2. Sequencing was done on a sample of peripheral blood. The TCR originated in a man aged 45-65 years with COVID-19, enrolled during active disease. The CDR3 sequence: CASSFYLAGASTDTQYF. CDR3 DNA sequence: TGCGCCAGCAGCTTCTATTTAGCGGGAGCTAGCACAGATACGCAGTATTTT. The full variable domain, in which reference TRBV5-1 and TRBJ2-3 provide the parts outside the CDR3, is KAGVTQTPRYLIKTRGQQVTLSCSPISGHRSVSWYQQTPGQGLQFLFEYFSETQRNKGNFPGRFSGRQFSNSRSEMNVSTLELGDSALYLCASSFYLAGASTDTQYFGPGTRLTVL.